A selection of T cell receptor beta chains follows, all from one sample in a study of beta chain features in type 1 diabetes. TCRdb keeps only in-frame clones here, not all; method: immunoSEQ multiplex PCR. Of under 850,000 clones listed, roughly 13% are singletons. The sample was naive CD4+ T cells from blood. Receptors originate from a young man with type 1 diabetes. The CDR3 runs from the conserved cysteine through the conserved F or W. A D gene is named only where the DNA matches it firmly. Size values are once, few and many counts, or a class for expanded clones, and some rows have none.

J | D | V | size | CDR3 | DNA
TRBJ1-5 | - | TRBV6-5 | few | CASSPTRQPQHF | TGTGCCAGCAGTCCTACCAGACAGCCCCAGCATTTT
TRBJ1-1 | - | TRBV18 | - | CASSPLGTAGLRTEAFF | TGTGCCAGCTCACCACTGGGGACCGCGGGTTTGAGGACTGAAGCTTTCTTT
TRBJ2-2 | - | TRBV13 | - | CASSLGAARSTGELFF | TGTGCCAGCAGCCTAGGGGCAGCCAGGTCCACCGGGGAGCTGTTTTTT
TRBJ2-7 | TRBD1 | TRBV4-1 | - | CASSQVVGQGPYEQYF | TGCGCCAGCAGCCAAGTGGTGGGACAGGGGCCCTACGAGCAGTACTTC
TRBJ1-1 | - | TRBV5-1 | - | CASSPVEVNTEAFF | TGCGCCAGCAGCCCTGTAGAGGTGAACACTGAAGCTTTCTTT
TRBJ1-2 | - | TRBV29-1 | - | CSVDERGGGYTF | TGCAGCGTTGACGAGAGGGGGGGTGGCTACACCTTC
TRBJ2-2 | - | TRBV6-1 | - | CASSSAQNTGELFF | TGTGCCAGCAGTTCCGCCCAGAACACCGGGGAGCTGTTTTTT
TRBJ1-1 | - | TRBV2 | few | CASSQGLATEAFF | TGTGCCAGCAGCCAAGGGCTGGCCACTGAAGCTTTCTTT
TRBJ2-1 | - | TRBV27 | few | CASSFGQGGYNEQFF | TGTGCCAGCAGTTTCGGGCAGGGGGGTTACAATGAGCAGTTCTTC
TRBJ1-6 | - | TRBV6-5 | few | CASSYPGTPLHF | TGTGCCAGCAGTTACCCTGGAACACCCCTCCACTTT
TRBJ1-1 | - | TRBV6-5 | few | CAGSRVRDTEAFF | TGTGCCGGGAGCAGGGTTAGGGACACTGAAGCTTTCTTT
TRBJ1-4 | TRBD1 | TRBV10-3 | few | CAIRAGTGSEKLFF | TGTGCCATCAGGGCCGGGACAGGGAGTGAAAAACTGTTTTTT
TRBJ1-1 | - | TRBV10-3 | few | CAISEVSGANGEAFF | TGTGCCATCAGTGAAGTAAGTGGCGCTAATGGTGAAGCTTTCTTT
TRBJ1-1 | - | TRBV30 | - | CAWSQLLTEAFF | TGTGCCTGGAGTCAACTCCTAACTGAAGCTTTCTTT
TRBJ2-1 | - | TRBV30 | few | CAWRGVYEQFF | TGTGCCTGGCGGGGAGTTTATGAGCAGTTCTTC
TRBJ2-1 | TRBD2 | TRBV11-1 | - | CASSFSGGINEQFF | TGTGCCAGCAGCTTTAGCGGGGGCATCAATGAGCAGTTCTTC
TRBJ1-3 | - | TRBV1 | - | CTSSQEEGNTIYF | TGCACCAGCAGCCAAGAGGAGGGAAACACCATATATTTT
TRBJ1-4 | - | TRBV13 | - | CASSLSVGEKLFF | TGTGCCAGCAGCTTAAGTGTTGGTGAAAAACTGTTTTTT
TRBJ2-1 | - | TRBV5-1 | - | CASSPTNGGNEQFF | TGCGCCAGCAGCCCAACCAACGGGGGCAATGAGCAGTTCTTC
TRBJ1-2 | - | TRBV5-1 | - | CASSLEPDTF | TGCGCCAGCAGCTTGGAACCCGACACCTTC
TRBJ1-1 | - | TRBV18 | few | CASSPKEAEAFF | TGTGCCAGCTCACCGAAGGAGGCTGAAGCTTTCTTT
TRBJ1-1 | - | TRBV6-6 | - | CASSSRPKNTEAFF | TGTGCCAGCAGCTCCCGGCCTAAGAACACTGAAGCTTTCTTT